A single sample gave rise to the 15 T cell receptor beta chains below, sequenced in a study of T-cell reconstitution after alpha-beta-depleted transplantation in children. Unique molecular identifiers were incorporated into the prepared TCRbeta library. MiXCR, run by TCRdb on the PCR reads, gives a single entry per CDR3 protein. Here the sample spans roughly 500,000 distinct CDR3 sequences, about 10% being singletons. Material: PBMCs, obtained before TCRalphabeta/CD19-depleted stem cell transplant. These TCRs come from a child aged 2-15 years with inherited bone marrow failure, due to receive a stem cell transplant.

The genes are TRBV28 and TRBJ2-7, with D hard to call. Germline V lookup: CDR1 MDHEN, CDR2 SYDVKM. The CDR3 has 14 residues. Trimming shortened V by 4 bases and J by 4 bases, and 14 bases separated the two germline ends. The CDR3 bases are TGTGCCAGCAGTTCCTTGCCAACACGTTACGAGCAGTACTTC. Residues: CASSSLPTRYEQYF. The whole variable domain, filled in from reference TRBV28 and TRBJ2-7, reads DVKVTQSSRYLVKRTGEKVFLECVQDMDHENMFWYRQDPGLGLRLIYFSYDVKMKEKGDIPEGYSVSREKKERFSLILESASTNQTSMYLCASSSLPTRYEQYFGPGTRLTVT.

The gene calls are TRBV7-2 and TRBJ2-5; 11 bases agree with TRBD2. This CDR3 has 15 amino acids. Trimming took 5 bases from V and 5 from J; bases not matched to a gene: 7. The V gene's germline CDR1 is SGHTA and CDR2 FQGNSA. The CDR3 DNA sequence: TGTGCCAGCAGCCCAGTGACTAGCGGGAAGGAGACCCAGTACTTC. Its translation: CASSPVTSGKETQYF.

In its sample, this clonotype was seen many times. The chain is built from TRBV27 and TRBJ2-5; a possible D gene is TRBD2 (6 bases). CDR3 length: 17 residues. Germline-derived CDR1 and CDR2 are MNHEY and SMNVEV (reference sequence). The germline V and J ends were trimmed by 0 bases and 2 bases, with 16 bases remaining between them. CDR3 protein: CASSLSRQLAGQETQYF. CDR3 in DNA: TGTGCCAGCAGTTTATCAAGACAGCTCGCGGGGCAAGAGACCCAGTACTTC.

This clonotype occurred many times. The chain employs TRBV6-2 or TRBV6-3 and TRBJ1-1, with 9 bases matching TRBD1. CDR3 size: 16 residues. CDR1 MNHEY and CDR2 SVGEGT come from the germline V gene. J lost 1 base, V lost 2 bases, and 5 bases had no gene match. The CDR3, as DNA: TGTGCCAGCAGTTACGCCCAGGGACAGGGGAACACTGAAGCTTTCTTT. Its translation: CASSYAQGQGNTEAFF.

This clonotype was detected only a few times. The chain combines TRBV20-1 with TRBJ2-5, with 9 bases lining up with TRBD1. Germline V gene sequence: CDR1 DFQATT, CDR2 SNEGSKA (reference sequence). The CDR3 extends over 12 amino acids. V was clipped by 6 bases and J by 7 bases; unmatched bases: 6. CDR3 protein: CSATGGVGTQYF. CDR3 in DNA: TGCAGTGCCACAGGGGGCGTGGGGACCCAGTACTTC.

This clonotype was seen at least ten times. The chain has TRBV12-3 or TRBV12-4 and TRBJ1-1; a possible D gene is TRBD1 (5 bases). This CDR3 is built from 13 residues. V was cut by 6 bases and J by 0 bases, with 8 bases left in between. The CDR3 reads CASRRGLNTEAFF. DNA for the CDR3: TGTGCCAGCAGACGGGGACTGAACACTGAAGCTTTCTTT.

This clonotype was seen ten or more times. V usage is TRBV4-3 and J usage is TRBJ1-3; maybe TRBD1 (6 bases). Between the trimmed V and J ends, which lost 0 bases and 2 bases, there was a span of 14 bases. Germline assignment: CDR1 LGHNA and CDR2 YSLEER. CDR3 size: 17 residues. Written as DNA, the CDR3 is TGCGCCAGCAGCCAAGACCCCCCGGGGGGCACTGGAAACACCATATATTTT. Encoded protein: CASSQDPPGGTGNTIYF.

This clonotype turned up a few times. The chain employs TRBV11-2 and TRBJ2-3; D is possibly TRBD1 (6 bases). Trimming left V 5 bases short and J 1 base short, with 13 bases between. Germline values: CDR1 SGHAT, CDR2 FQNNGV. This CDR3 is built from 15 residues. CDR3 amino acids: CASSPGVGRTDTQYF. The CDR3 coding sequence is TGTGCCAGCAGCCCAGGGGTGGGCCGCACAGATACGCAGTATTTT. Using reference TRBV11-2 and TRBJ2-3 for the parts outside the CDR3, the full variable domain is EAGVAQSPRYKIIEKRQSVAFWCNPISGHATLYWYQQILGQGPKLLIQFQNNGVVDDSQLPKDRFSAERLKGVDSTLKIQPAKLEDSAVYLCASSPGVGRTDTQYFGPGTRLTVL.

This clonotype was detected ten times or more. J is TRBJ1-2 and V is TRBV19; 8 bases align to TRBD1. V gave up 2 bases and J gave up 6 bases; unmatched junction bases: 8. The CDR3 spans 15 residues. Germline lookup yields CDR1 LNHDA and CDR2 SQIVND (reference sequence). As DNA, the CDR3 is TGTGCCAGTAGTATATCGCCTCAGGGGGCTGATGGCTACACCTTC. Its protein product is CASSISPQGADGYTF.

CDR3 residues: CASSLAGPIEQYF. The CDR3 DNA reads as TGTGCCAGCAGTTTGGCCGGACCGATCGAGCAGTACTTC. The chain recombines TRBV27 with TRBJ2-7; no clear D. This CDR3 spans 13 amino acids. Trimming left V 3 bases short and J 6 bases short, with 12 bases between. Germline values: CDR1 MNHEY, CDR2 SMNVEV (reference sequence).

The count of this clonotype is one. A much larger clone sits a single nucleotide away, making a read error possible. V gene TRBV12-3 or TRBV12-4 combines with J gene TRBJ2-7, with a possible D match to TRBD2 (7 bases). V was shortened by 3 bases and J by 7 bases, with 13 bases between the two germline ends. This CDR3 contains 13 residues. CDR3 in amino acids: CASSLQGREEQYF. DNA of the CDR3: TGTGCCAGCAGTTTGCAGGGGAGGGAAGAGCAGTACTTC.

The chain joins TRBV6-5 to TRBJ2-1; D may correspond to TRBD1 or TRBD2 (5 bases each). The germline V gene encodes CDR1 MNHEY and CDR2 SVGAGI. Trimming removed 6 bases at V and 8 bases at J, with 17 bases between. CDR3 length: 14 residues. The CDR3 DNA reads as TGTGCCAGCAGCCGGGGCCACGGTAAGGATGAGCAGTTCTTC. This encodes CASSRGHGKDEQFF.

The V call is TRBV15, the J call TRBJ2-3, with D maybe TRBD2 (7 bases). This CDR3 comprises 15 residues. The germline V gene encodes CDR1 LNHNV and CDR2 YYDKDF (reference sequence). Trimming removed 3 bases from V and 4 bases from J, with 14 bases in between. The CDR3 region has the DNA TGTGCCACCAGCAGGGGGGGGCTAGTCTCAGATACGCAGTATTTT. Translated: CATSRGGLVSDTQYF.

This clonotype was seen repeatedly, ten times or more. The genes are TRBV10-3 and TRBJ2-7; D may correspond to TRBD1 or TRBD2 (5 bases each). CDR3 size: 14 residues. Per germline, CDR1 ENHRY and CDR2 SYGVKD. V shed 0 bases and J shed 3 bases, with 9 bases lying between them. The CDR3 DNA sequence: TGTGCCATCAGTGAGTCCCTGGGGGTCTACGAGCAGTACTTC. This translates into CAISESLGVYEQYF.

This clonotype occurred many times. This rearrangement joins TRBV20-1 to TRBJ2-7, with D possibly TRBD1 on 8 matching bases. Germline assignment: CDR1 DFQATT and CDR2 SNEGSKA (reference sequence). V shed 0 bases and J shed 4 bases, with 16 bases lying between them. The CDR3 runs to 15 residues. The CDR3 DNA sequence: TGCAGTGCTAGAGATCCACAGGGGGGGACTTACGAGCAGTACTTC. It translates to CSARDPQGGTYEQYF.